Listed below are T cell receptor beta chains from one sample, sequenced in a study of response to subunit inactivated influenza vaccine. TCRdb processed the RT-PCR reads anew with MiXCR; each CDR3 protein has one entry. The table has fewer than 750,000 distinct CDR3 sequences, about 14% seen once. The sequenced sample was PBMCs from blood, obtained approximately 12 days after vaccination. The receptors shown here come from a man between 45 and 60 years old who received an inactivated influenza vaccine. Both conserved end residues are part of each CDR3. Fields, in order: clone size, D gene, V gene, J gene, CDR3 DNA, CDR3 protein. The D gene is left open where the match is weak. Size values are once, few and many counts, or a class for expanded clones, and some rows have none.

abundance: -
d_gene: -
v_gene: TRBV11-2
j_gene: TRBJ2-3
CDR3nt: TGTGCCAGCAGCCTGGACTCGAGACAAACAGATACGCAGTATTTT
CDR3aa: CASSLDSRQTDTQYF

abundance: -
d_gene: TRBD1
v_gene: TRBV7-7
j_gene: TRBJ2-5
CDR3nt: TGTGCCAGCAGCGGACGGGGACAGCAAGAGACCCAGTACTTC
CDR3aa: CASSGRGQQETQYF

abundance: -
d_gene: -
v_gene: TRBV3-1
j_gene: TRBJ1-2
CDR3nt: TGTGCCAGCAGCCAAGGTCTCCGAACTAACTATGGCTACACCTTC
CDR3aa: CASSQGLRTNYGYTF

abundance: -
d_gene: TRBD2
v_gene: TRBV6-1
j_gene: TRBJ2-3
CDR3nt: TGTGCCAGCGGTAGCGGGAGCACAGATACGCAGTATTTT
CDR3aa: CASGSGSTDTQYF

abundance: few
d_gene: TRBD1
v_gene: TRBV28
j_gene: TRBJ2-7
CDR3nt: TGTGCCAGCAGTACAGGGGGGCAGGGTAGTAACGAGCAGTACTTC
CDR3aa: CASSTGGQGSNEQYF

abundance: few
d_gene: -
v_gene: TRBV7-6
j_gene: TRBJ2-3
CDR3nt: TGTGCCAGCAGCCCTCGGGGTAAAACAGATACGCAGTATTTT
CDR3aa: CASSPRGKTDTQYF

abundance: -
d_gene: TRBD1
v_gene: TRBV30
j_gene: TRBJ2-7
CDR3nt: TGTGCCTGGAGTGTTCAGGGGGCTTACGAGCAGTACTTC
CDR3aa: CAWSVQGAYEQYF

abundance: few
d_gene: TRBD2
v_gene: TRBV6-5
j_gene: TRBJ2-1
CDR3nt: TGTGCCAGCAGTTCGGGACTAGGCTACAATGAGCAGTTCTTC
CDR3aa: CASSSGLGYNEQFF

abundance: once
d_gene: -
v_gene: TRBV18
j_gene: TRBJ2-7
CDR3nt: TGTGCCAGCTCACCCCGGGTTGGGGAGCAGTACTTC
CDR3aa: CASSPRVGEQYF

abundance: once
d_gene: -
v_gene: TRBV7-8
j_gene: TRBJ2-7
CDR3nt: TGTGCCAGCAGCTTAGGGCAGTTGGGTTCTTACGAGCAGTACTTC
CDR3aa: CASSLGQLGSYEQYF

abundance: few
d_gene: TRBD1
v_gene: TRBV3-1
j_gene: TRBJ2-1
CDR3nt: TGTGCCAGCAGCCCAGGAATCCGGGACAGGGGGCTAAATGAGCAGTTCTTC
CDR3aa: CASSPGIRDRGLNEQFF

abundance: few
d_gene: -
v_gene: TRBV4-3
j_gene: TRBJ2-1
CDR3nt: TGCGCCAGCAGCCAAGTTGCGGGCTACAATGAGCAGTTCTTC
CDR3aa: CASSQVAGYNEQFF

abundance: -
d_gene: -
v_gene: TRBV20-1
j_gene: TRBJ2-1
CDR3nt: TGCAGTGCTAGAGATTGGGGGAACCGGGGTGAGCAGTTCTTC
CDR3aa: CSARDWGNRGEQFF

abundance: -
d_gene: TRBD1
v_gene: TRBV28
j_gene: TRBJ1-4
CDR3nt: TGTGCCAGCAGTTTCCAGACAGGGTCCAGTGAAAAACTGTTTTTT
CDR3aa: CASSFQTGSSEKLFF

abundance: once
d_gene: -
v_gene: TRBV2
j_gene: TRBJ1-5
CDR3nt: TGTGCCAGCAGTGAATCGGGCACCCCAGGGCAGCCCCAGCATTTT
CDR3aa: CASSESGTPGQPQHF

abundance: -
d_gene: TRBD2
v_gene: TRBV29-1
j_gene: TRBJ2-3
CDR3nt: TGCAGCTTCCGTGGACTAGCTAGCACAGAGACGCAGTATTTT
CDR3aa: CSFRGLASTETQYF

abundance: many
d_gene: TRBD1
v_gene: TRBV5-1
j_gene: TRBJ2-1
CDR3nt: TGCGCCAGCCGCCAGACAGGGTATGAGCAGTTCTTC
CDR3aa: CASRQTGYEQFF

abundance: -
d_gene: -
v_gene: TRBV12-3/TRBV12-4
j_gene: TRBJ1-2
CDR3nt: TGTGCCAGCAGTTTTACCAGGACCAGCGGCTATGGCTACACCTTC
CDR3aa: CASSFTRTSGYGYTF

abundance: few
d_gene: TRBD2
v_gene: TRBV5-1
j_gene: TRBJ2-7
CDR3nt: TGCGCCAGCAGCCTCGGGGGCCTAGCGGGAGAAACGTCCTACGAGCAGTACTTC
CDR3aa: CASSLGGLAGETSYEQYF

abundance: -
d_gene: TRBD2
v_gene: TRBV7-2
j_gene: TRBJ2-5
CDR3nt: TGTGCCAGCAGCCAAGGACTAGCGGGGGGGCGGAGGGAGACCCAGTACTTC
CDR3aa: CASSQGLAGGRRETQYF

abundance: -
d_gene: -
v_gene: TRBV7-2
j_gene: TRBJ1-1
CDR3nt: TGTGCCAGCAGCTTAGGGAGCGAACGAGCTTTCTTT
CDR3aa: CASSLGSERAFF

abundance: -
d_gene: TRBD1
v_gene: TRBV6-5
j_gene: TRBJ1-2
CDR3nt: TGTGCCAGCAGTTACTGGGACAGGGGGGATGGCTACACCTTC
CDR3aa: CASSYWDRGDGYTF

abundance: many
d_gene: -
v_gene: TRBV5-1
j_gene: TRBJ1-1
CDR3nt: TGCGCCAGCAGCTTGGCCTTATCGGCAGGCGGTTTTAGCTTT
CDR3aa: CASSLALSAGGFSF

abundance: -
d_gene: -
v_gene: TRBV6-1
j_gene: TRBJ2-2
CDR3nt: TGTGCCAGCAGCCACGGAGGCCAGTGGGACACCGGGGAGCTGTTTTTT
CDR3aa: CASSHGGQWDTGELFF

abundance: few
d_gene: TRBD2
v_gene: TRBV9
j_gene: TRBJ2-1
CDR3nt: TGTGCCAGCAGCCCAGCCAGCGGGGGGGCCCTTCCAATCGGTGAGCAGTTCTTC
CDR3aa: CASSPASGGALPIGEQFF

abundance: -
d_gene: -
v_gene: TRBV5-1
j_gene: TRBJ2-3
CDR3nt: TGCGCCAGCAGCTTACCCTTGGCCACAGATACGCAGTATTTT
CDR3aa: CASSLPLATDTQYF

abundance: few
d_gene: -
v_gene: TRBV20-1
j_gene: TRBJ2-2
CDR3nt: TGCAGTGCTATATGGAACACCGGGGAGCTGTTTTTT
CDR3aa: CSAIWNTGELFF

abundance: -
d_gene: -
v_gene: TRBV9
j_gene: TRBJ1-1
CDR3nt: TGTGCCAGCAGCGTAGGGAACGGGGGAAGGGACACTGAAGCTTTCTTT
CDR3aa: CASSVGNGGRDTEAFF

abundance: -
d_gene: TRBD2
v_gene: TRBV25-1
j_gene: TRBJ2-7
CDR3nt: TGTGCCCGCGTCGGGACTAGCGGGCAATCCTCCTACGAGCAGTACTTC
CDR3aa: CARVGTSGQSSYEQYF

abundance: few
d_gene: TRBD1
v_gene: TRBV19
j_gene: TRBJ1-2
CDR3nt: TGTGCCAGTACCGAGGGACAGTTTTCCTATGGCTACACCTTC
CDR3aa: CASTEGQFSYGYTF

abundance: -
d_gene: -
v_gene: TRBV20-1
j_gene: TRBJ1-2
CDR3nt: TGCAGTGCTAGCGGAGGGGGTAACTATGGCTACACCTTC
CDR3aa: CSASGGGNYGYTF

abundance: -
d_gene: TRBD2
v_gene: TRBV20-1
j_gene: TRBJ2-3
CDR3nt: TGCAGTGCTAGCCCCCTAACGGGTCTAGCGGGAGGAGGAGATACGCAGTATTTT
CDR3aa: CSASPLTGLAGGGDTQYF

abundance: -
d_gene: -
v_gene: TRBV20-1
j_gene: TRBJ1-5
CDR3nt: TGCAGTGCTAGAGATGAGGGGTATAGCAATCAGCCCCAGCATTTT
CDR3aa: CSARDEGYSNQPQHF

abundance: -
d_gene: -
v_gene: TRBV4-3
j_gene: TRBJ1-5
CDR3nt: TGCGCCAGCAGCCTCCACAGCTCTCCCAATCAGCCCCAGCATTTT
CDR3aa: CASSLHSSPNQPQHF

abundance: few
d_gene: -
v_gene: TRBV10-3
j_gene: TRBJ2-5
CDR3nt: TGTGCCATCAGTGAGCATGGGGAAGAGACCCAGTACTTC
CDR3aa: CAISEHGEETQYF

abundance: few
d_gene: TRBD1
v_gene: TRBV4-3
j_gene: TRBJ2-6
CDR3nt: TGCGCCAGCAGCCAAGATACAGGGGCTGGGGCCAACGTCCTGACTTTC
CDR3aa: CASSQDTGAGANVLTF

abundance: -
d_gene: TRBD1
v_gene: TRBV2
j_gene: TRBJ2-2
CDR3nt: TGTGCCAGCAGTGAAAGTCAGGGGGCCGGGGAGCTGTTTTTT
CDR3aa: CASSESQGAGELFF

abundance: -
d_gene: -
v_gene: TRBV20-1
j_gene: TRBJ2-7
CDR3nt: TGCAGTGCAATAGGGTCGGGAGACGAGCAGTACTTC
CDR3aa: CSAIGSGDEQYF

abundance: few
d_gene: -
v_gene: TRBV11-2
j_gene: TRBJ2-3
CDR3nt: TGTGCCAGCAGCTTACCCGGGACCGCCACAGATACGCAGTATTTT
CDR3aa: CASSLPGTATDTQYF

abundance: few
d_gene: TRBD2
v_gene: TRBV7-9
j_gene: TRBJ2-7
CDR3nt: TGTGCCAGCAGCTTGAGTGGGGGGGGCTCCTACGAGCAGTACTTC
CDR3aa: CASSLSGGGSYEQYF

abundance: many
d_gene: TRBD1
v_gene: TRBV12-3/TRBV12-4
j_gene: TRBJ1-5
CDR3nt: TGTGCCAGCAGCTATGGACAGGGTTTGAGAGGCAATCAGCCCCAGCATTTT
CDR3aa: CASSYGQGLRGNQPQHF

abundance: few
d_gene: TRBD2
v_gene: TRBV11-2
j_gene: TRBJ2-1
CDR3nt: TGTGCCAGCAGCTTAGCAGCGGGGGGCGCATACAATGAGCAGTTCTTC
CDR3aa: CASSLAAGGAYNEQFF

abundance: -
d_gene: -
v_gene: TRBV6-2/TRBV6-3
j_gene: TRBJ1-2
CDR3nt: TGTGCCAGCAGTTACTTTGGGGTAGACTATGGCTACACCTTC
CDR3aa: CASSYFGVDYGYTF

abundance: few
d_gene: -
v_gene: TRBV12-3/TRBV12-4
j_gene: TRBJ2-7
CDR3nt: TGTGCCAGCAGTGAACAGGGAGTCCACGAGCAGTACTTC
CDR3aa: CASSEQGVHEQYF

abundance: -
d_gene: -
v_gene: TRBV4-1
j_gene: TRBJ2-3
CDR3nt: TGCGCCAGCAGCCAAGGGCCACTCGCGCAAAAGGGAACAGATACGCAGTATTTT
CDR3aa: CASSQGPLAQKGTDTQYF

abundance: -
d_gene: TRBD2
v_gene: TRBV7-2
j_gene: TRBJ2-1
CDR3nt: TGTGCCAGCGGCTTAGCAGCGGGAGGGCCGAATGAGCAGTTCTTC
CDR3aa: CASGLAAGGPNEQFF